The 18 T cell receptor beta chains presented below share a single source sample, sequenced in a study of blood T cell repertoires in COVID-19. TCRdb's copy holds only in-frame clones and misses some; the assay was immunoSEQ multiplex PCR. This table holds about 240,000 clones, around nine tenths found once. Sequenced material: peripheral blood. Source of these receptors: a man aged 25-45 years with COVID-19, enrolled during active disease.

CDR3: CASSIDRENTEAFF. CDR3 nucleotides: TGTGCCAGTAGTATAGACAGGGAGAACACTGAAGCTTTCTTT. The genes are TRBV19 and TRBJ1-1, with D possibly matching TRBD1 (5 bases). Germline values: CDR1 LNHDA, CDR2 SQIVND (reference sequence). Trimming removed 0 bases at V and 1 base at J, with 6 bases between. The CDR3 contains 14 residues.

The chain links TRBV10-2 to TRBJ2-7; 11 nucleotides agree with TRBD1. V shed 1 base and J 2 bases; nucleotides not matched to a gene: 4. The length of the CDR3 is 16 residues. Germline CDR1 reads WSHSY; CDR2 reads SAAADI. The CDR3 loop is CASSEYGQGAAYEQYF. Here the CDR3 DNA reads TGCGCCAGCAGTGAGTACGGACAGGGGGCAGCCTACGAGCAGTACTTC.

CDR3 coding DNA: TGTGCCAGCAGCTTAGAAGCGGTGGGGAACGGGGAGCTGTTTTTT. It specifies CASSLEAVGNGELFF. J is TRBJ2-2 and V is TRBV11-2, with TRBD2 as a possible D gene (5 bases). Trimming pared 0 bases from V and 7 bases from J, leaving 12 bases between. Per germline, CDR1 SGHAT and CDR2 FQNNGV. This CDR3 region has 15 residues.

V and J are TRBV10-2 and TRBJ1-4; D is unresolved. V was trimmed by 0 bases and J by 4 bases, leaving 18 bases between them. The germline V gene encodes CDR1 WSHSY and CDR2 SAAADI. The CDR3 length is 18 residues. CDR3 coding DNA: TGCGCCAGCAGTGAGTCGCGTAGGCAGGCGGGTGATAATGAAAAACTGTTTTTT. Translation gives CASSESRRQAGDNEKLFF.

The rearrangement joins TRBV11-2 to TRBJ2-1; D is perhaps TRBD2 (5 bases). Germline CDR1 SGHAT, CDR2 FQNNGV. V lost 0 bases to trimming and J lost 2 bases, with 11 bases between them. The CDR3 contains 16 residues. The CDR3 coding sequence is TGTGCCAGCAGCTTAGATCGAGGGATAGCCTACAATGAGCAGTTCTTC. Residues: CASSLDRGIAYNEQFF.

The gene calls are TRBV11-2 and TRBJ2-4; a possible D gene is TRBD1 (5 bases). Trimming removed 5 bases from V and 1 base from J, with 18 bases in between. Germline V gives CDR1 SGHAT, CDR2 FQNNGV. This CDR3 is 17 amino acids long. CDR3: CASSRPMTALAKNIQYF. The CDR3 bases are TGTGCCAGCAGCAGACCCATGACAGCCTTGGCCAAAAACATTCAGTACTTC.

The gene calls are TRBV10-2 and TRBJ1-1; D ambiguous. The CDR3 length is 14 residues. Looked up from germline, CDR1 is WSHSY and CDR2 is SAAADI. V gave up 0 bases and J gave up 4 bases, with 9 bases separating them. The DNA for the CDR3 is TGCGCCAGCAGTGAGTCTTCCTGGAGCACTGAAGCTTTCTTT. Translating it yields CASSESSWSTEAFF.

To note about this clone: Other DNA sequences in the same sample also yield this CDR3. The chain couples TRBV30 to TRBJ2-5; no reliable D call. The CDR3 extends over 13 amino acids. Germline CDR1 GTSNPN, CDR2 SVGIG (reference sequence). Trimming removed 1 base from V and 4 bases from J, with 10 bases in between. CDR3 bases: TGTGCCTGGAGTGGAGCAGCTAGAGAGACCCAGTACTTC. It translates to CAWSGAARETQYF.

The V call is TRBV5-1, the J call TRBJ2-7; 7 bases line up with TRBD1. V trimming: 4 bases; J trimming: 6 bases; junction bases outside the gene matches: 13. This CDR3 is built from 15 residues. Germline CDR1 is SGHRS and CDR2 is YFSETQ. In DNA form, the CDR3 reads TGCGCCAGCAGCCCCCGATGGACAGGCCTGACCGAGCAGTACTTC. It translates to CASSPRWTGLTEQYF.

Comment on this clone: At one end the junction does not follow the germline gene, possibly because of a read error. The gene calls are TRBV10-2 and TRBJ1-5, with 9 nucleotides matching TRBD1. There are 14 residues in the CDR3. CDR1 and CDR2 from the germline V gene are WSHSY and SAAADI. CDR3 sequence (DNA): TGCGCCAGCACTGAGACAGGGGGTGGTCAGCCCCAGCATTTT. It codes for CASTETGGGQPQHF.

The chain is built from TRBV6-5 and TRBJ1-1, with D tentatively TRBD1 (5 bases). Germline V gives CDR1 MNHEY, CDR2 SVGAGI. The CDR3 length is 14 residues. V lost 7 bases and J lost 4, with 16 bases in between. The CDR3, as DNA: TGTGCCAGCATTCCTCAGGGTCGGAGCACTGAAGCTTTCTTT. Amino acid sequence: CASIPQGRSTEAFF.

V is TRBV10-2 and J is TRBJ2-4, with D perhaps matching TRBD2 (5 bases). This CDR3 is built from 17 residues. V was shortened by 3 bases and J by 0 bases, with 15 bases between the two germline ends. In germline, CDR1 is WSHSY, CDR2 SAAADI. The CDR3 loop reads CASSDRRDELAKNIQYF. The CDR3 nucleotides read TGCGCCAGCAGTGACCGACGGGATGAACTAGCCAAAAACATTCAGTACTTC.

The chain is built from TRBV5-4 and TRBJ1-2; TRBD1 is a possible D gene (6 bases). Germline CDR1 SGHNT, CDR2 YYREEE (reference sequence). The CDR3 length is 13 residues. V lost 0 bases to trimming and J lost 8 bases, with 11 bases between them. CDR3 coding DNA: TGTGCCAGCAGCTTGGTGGGACAAAGGGGCTACACCTTC. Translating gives CASSLVGQRGYTF.

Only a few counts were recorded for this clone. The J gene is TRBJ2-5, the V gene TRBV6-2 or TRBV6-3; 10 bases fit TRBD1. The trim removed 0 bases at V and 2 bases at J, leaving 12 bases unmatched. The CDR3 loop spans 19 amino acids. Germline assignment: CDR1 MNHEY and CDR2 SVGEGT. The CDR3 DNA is TGTGCCAGCAGTTACTCGAGGGACAGGGGAGGATCGGTACAAGAGACCCAGTACTTC. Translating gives CASSYSRDRGGSVQETQYF.

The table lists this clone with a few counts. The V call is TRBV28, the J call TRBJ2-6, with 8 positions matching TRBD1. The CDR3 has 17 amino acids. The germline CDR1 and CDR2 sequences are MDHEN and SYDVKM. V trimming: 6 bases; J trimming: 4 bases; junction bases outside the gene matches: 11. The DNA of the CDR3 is TGTGCCAGCAGCTGGACAGGGTTAATGAGGGGGGCCAACGTCCTGACTTTC. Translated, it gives CASSWTGLMRGANVLTF.

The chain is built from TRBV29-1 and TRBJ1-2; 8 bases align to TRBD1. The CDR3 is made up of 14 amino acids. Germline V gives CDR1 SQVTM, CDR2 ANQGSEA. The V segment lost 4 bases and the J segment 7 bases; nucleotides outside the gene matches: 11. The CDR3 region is CSVAEDRDVSGYTF. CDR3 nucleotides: TGCAGCGTTGCAGAGGACAGGGATGTTTCTGGCTACACCTTC.

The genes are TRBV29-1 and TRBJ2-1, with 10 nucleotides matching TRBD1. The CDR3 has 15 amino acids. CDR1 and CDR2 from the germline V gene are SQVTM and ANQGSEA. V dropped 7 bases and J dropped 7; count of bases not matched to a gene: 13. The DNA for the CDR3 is TGCAGCGCTACCCTTGCGGGACAGGGGTTAAATGAGCAGTTCTTC. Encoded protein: CSATLAGQGLNEQFF.

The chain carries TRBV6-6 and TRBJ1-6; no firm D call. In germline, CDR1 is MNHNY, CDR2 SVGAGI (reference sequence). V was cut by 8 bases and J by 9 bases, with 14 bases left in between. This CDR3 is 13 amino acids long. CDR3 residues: CASSRLGGSPLHF. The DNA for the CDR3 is TGTGCCAGCTCGAGGCTGGGAGGTTCACCCCTCCACTTT.